This TCR beta chain originates from a study of cytomegalovirus exposure and HLA in healthy donors. Study context: Clustering assigned over 70% of the approximately 400 genotyped donors to the Caucasian-associated ancestry cluster.

The PCR used 60 Vbeta and 13 Jbeta primers. Repertoires were generated with immunoSEQ multiplex PCR, while TCRdb's copy carries only in-frame clones and drops some. The sample totals tens of thousands of clones; its top ten clones hold approximately 16%. Overall study findings and caveats: Reportedly, fewer N-insertions than the approximately 650-donor mean appeared in an Asian-associated ancestry cluster in a later analysis. Immune exposure was documented only through CMV serostatus. Previous analysis showed most TCR beta V segments were productive about 90% or about 30% of the time.

As regards this clone: No antigen is known for it.

The CDR3 consists of 16 residues. V lost 2 bases to trimming and J lost 5 bases; unmatched junction nucleotides: 8. Germline V gene data show CDR1 as LNHDA and CDR2 as SQIVND (reference sequence). The receptor comes from a male donor in good health and CMV-seropositive. The material sequenced was PBMCs. The rearrangement links TRBV19 to TRBJ2-7; 11 nucleotides align to TRBD2. This CDR3 is CASSIRLAGGHNEQYF. For the CDR3, the DNA is TGTGCCAGTAGTATACGGCTAGCGGGAGGTCACAACGAGCAGTACTTC.